These 30 T cell receptor beta chains came from one sample sequenced in a study of human T cells and chemical hapten exposure. TCRdb re-called the RACE reads through MiXCR, storing one row per CDR3 protein. The sample has approximately 120,000 distinct CDR3 sequences, roughly a tenth seen once; the top ten hold 3.1%. The sample's time point: patch test 2, 6 weeks after DPC sensitization. The treatment here: therapeutic diphenylcyclopropenone sensitization with weekly scalp DPC. This material consisted of whole blood, taken in connection with sensitization to the hapten diphenylcyclopropenone (DPC). The receptors originated from a woman aged 40 to 50 with alopecia areata. Some clones in this sample may be carry-over from other donors' samples.

The chain employs TRBV10-3 and TRBJ1-5, with 9 bases lining up with TRBD1. This CDR3 is built from 18 residues. V gave up 10 bases and J gave up 3 bases; unmatched junction bases: 19. Germline V lookup: CDR1 ENHRY, CDR2 SYGVKD. The CDR3 sequence: CATRDRVGGTRTNQPQHF. The CDR3 nucleotides read TGTGCCACCCGGGACAGGGTAGGAGGGACCCGGACCAATCAGCCCCAGCATTTT.

The chain carries TRBV11-2 and TRBJ1-5, with D unclear. The germline CDR1 and CDR2 sequences are SGHAT and FQNNGV. Trimming cost V 0 bases and J 5 bases, with 5 bases left between them. There are 13 residues in the CDR3. This CDR3 is CASSLDYHQPQHF. As DNA, the CDR3 is TGTGCCAGCAGCTTAGACTACCATCAGCCCCAGCATTTT. Variable domain in full (rest from reference TRBV11-2 and TRBJ1-5): EAGVAQSPRYKIIEKRQSVAFWCNPISGHATLYWYQQILGQGPKLLIQFQNNGVVDDSQLPKDRFSAERLKGVDSTLKIQPAKLEDSAVYLCASSLDYHQPQHFGDGTRLSIL.

This clonotype showed up many times. This chain uses TRBV9 with TRBJ2-5; D possibly corresponds to TRBD1 (6 bases). Germline V gene data show CDR1 as SGDLS and CDR2 as YYNGEE. CDR3 size: 14 residues. Trimming shortened V by 4 bases and J by 0 bases, and 10 bases separated the two germline ends. The CDR3 region is CASSPGQYQETQYF. CDR3 bases: TGTGCCAGCAGCCCTGGACAGTACCAAGAGACCCAGTACTTC.

This clonotype showed up just a few times. V is TRBV7-2 and J is TRBJ2-3; D remains unclear. Germline CDR1 and CDR2: SGHTA and FQGNSA. CDR3 size: 14 residues. V was clipped by 8 bases and J by 1 base, with 13 bases between them. The CDR3 DNA is TGTGCCAGCTGCCTGGCCCGTGGCACAGATACGCAGTATTTT. Its translation is CASCLARGTDTQYF.

This clonotype was detected ten times or more. The chain couples TRBV29-1 to TRBJ1-3; D is unclear. The CDR3 contains 11 residues. Germline loops: CDR1 SQVTM, CDR2 ANQGSEA. Trimming pared 6 bases from V and 0 bases from J, leaving 3 bases between. This CDR3 is CSVISGNTIYF. DNA for the CDR3: TGCAGCGTAATCTCTGGAAACACCATATATTTT.

There are a few counts of this clonotype. This sequence joins TRBV5-1 and TRBJ2-1; the D gene is possibly TRBD2 (6 bases). Germline values: CDR1 SGHRS, CDR2 YFSETQ. V lost 0 bases and J 9 bases, leaving 10 bases between the germline ends. The CDR3 runs to 13 residues. The CDR3 is CASSLELATEQFF. CDR3 nucleotide sequence: TGCGCCAGCAGCTTGGAACTAGCCACTGAGCAGTTCTTC. Filled out from reference TRBV5-1 and TRBJ2-1, the complete variable domain reads KAGVTQTPRYLIKTRGQQVTLSCSPISGHRSVSWYQQTPGQGLQFLFEYFSETQRNKGNFPGRFSGRQFSNSRSEMNVSTLELGDSALYLCASSLELATEQFFGPGTRLTVL.

The CDR3 loop is CASSPHNTGSEQYF. CDR3 bases: TGTGCCAGCAGCCCCCATAATACAGGATCCGAGCAGTACTTC. This chain links TRBV7-9 with TRBJ2-7, with D perhaps matching TRBD1 (5 bases). Germline lookup yields CDR1 SEHNR and CDR2 FQNEAQ (reference sequence). V gave up 5 bases and J gave up 6 bases, with 17 bases separating them. This CDR3 has 14 residues.

This clonotype has a count of ten or more. Here the CDR3 reads CASSSRGGYEQFF. CDR3 sequence (DNA): TGTGCCAGCAGCTCCCGCGGGGGTTATGAGCAGTTCTTC. The chain combines TRBV7-6 with TRBJ2-1; 7 bases are shared with TRBD2. V lost 4 bases and J lost 8; bases outside the gene matches: 5. Germline-derived CDR1 and CDR2 are SGHVS and FNYEAQ. The CDR3 loop spans 13 amino acids.

This clonotype was observed at least ten times. V usage is TRBV5-1 and J usage is TRBJ2-4, with 9 bases that match TRBD1. The CDR3 consists of 15 residues. Germline-derived CDR1 and CDR2 are SGHRS and YFSETQ. V trimming: 4 bases; J trimming: 10 bases; junction bases outside the gene matches: 12. The CDR3 is CASSPGQGRNRIQYF. The DNA of the CDR3 is TGCGCCAGCAGCCCGGGACAGGGCCGCAATCGAATTCAGTACTTC.

This clonotype has at least ten counts. The chain couples TRBV10-3 to TRBJ2-3, with a possible D match to TRBD1 (5 bases). The CDR3 has 15 residues. The germline V and J ends were trimmed by 5 bases and 1 base, with 13 bases remaining between them. Germline-derived CDR1 and CDR2 are ENHRY and SYGVKD. DNA for the CDR3: TGTGCCATCAGTTTAGACAGAGGACGCACAGATACGCAGTATTTT. This sequence encodes CAISLDRGRTDTQYF.

This clonotype came up once. J is TRBJ2-3 and V is TRBV7-2, with a weak D call TRBD2 (5 bases). The CDR3 is 14 residues long. The V end lost 4 bases, the J end lost 2 bases, and 10 bases lay between the germline ends. Per germline, CDR1 SGHTA and CDR2 FQGNSA. CDR3 nucleotides: TGTGCCAGCAGCTCCGGACTCCACACAGATACGCAGTATTTT. Its translation: CASSSGLHTDTQYF.

Many counts were recorded for this clonotype. This rearrangement joins TRBV27 to TRBJ1-1; TRBD1 aligns across 8 bases. With 8 bases clipped from V and 1 base from J, the junction kept 6 bases outside the gene matches. Germline assignment: CDR1 MNHEY and CDR2 SMNVEV (reference sequence). The CDR3 loop spans 14 amino acids. The CDR3 spells CASWRQGSNTEAFF. Here the CDR3 DNA reads TGTGCCAGCTGGAGACAGGGGTCGAACACTGAAGCTTTCTTT.

This clonotype came up a few times. This sequence joins TRBV20-1 and TRBJ2-5; 9 bases line up with TRBD2. Germline V gene lookup returns CDR1 DFQATT and CDR2 SNEGSKA (reference sequence). V lost 6 bases, J lost 3 bases, and 11 bases stayed unmatched. The CDR3 totals 15 residues. For the CDR3, the DNA is TGCAGTGCCCTCCCCCTAGCGGGGTATAAAGAGACCCAGTACTTC. It yields the protein CSALPLAGYKETQYF.

This clonotype came up a few times. The chain combines TRBV29-1 with TRBJ2-2; perhaps TRBD2 as D (6 bases). Germline assignment: CDR1 SQVTM and CDR2 ANQGSEA. The CDR3 spans 14 residues. Trimming removed 7 bases at V and 5 bases at J, with 17 bases between. The DNA for the CDR3 is TGCAGCGCCACGTCCGGGACTCCGACCGGGGAGCTGTTTTTT. This codes for CSATSGTPTGELFF.

This chain links TRBV7-9 with TRBJ2-7, with a weak D call TRBD1 (6 bases). Trimming stripped 1 base from V and 6 bases from J, with 16 bases between. The CDR3 is 15 amino acids. Germline assignment: CDR1 SEHNR and CDR2 FQNEAQ (reference sequence). CDR3 in DNA: TGTGCCAGCAGCTTAGATTTAGGGGGTATCGGCGAGCAGTACTTC. Translating gives CASSLDLGGIGEQYF.

In its sample, this clonotype was seen many times. The V and J genes are TRBV5-1 and TRBJ2-2; D is possibly TRBD1 (5 bases). Deletions cut 5 bases from V and 1 base from J, with 6 bases between. The CDR3 totals 13 residues. Per germline, CDR1 SGHRS and CDR2 YFSETQ. CDR3 loop: CASRQGNTGELFF. The CDR3 DNA is TGCGCCAGCAGGCAGGGGAACACCGGGGAGCTGTTTTTT. Based on the CDR3 plus reference TRBV5-1 and TRBJ2-2, the full variable domain is KAGVTQTPRYLIKTRGQQVTLSCSPISGHRSVSWYQQTPGQGLQFLFEYFSETQRNKGNFPGRFSGRQFSNSRSEMNVSTLELGDSALYLCASRQGNTGELFFGEGSRLTVL.

The CDR3 spells CASRPLGQGSVNEQFF. CDR3 DNA sequence: TGTGCCAGCAGGCCACTGGGACAGGGGTCGGTCAATGAGCAGTTCTTC. The V and J genes are TRBV11-2 and TRBJ2-1; 10 nucleotides line up with TRBD1. Germline CDR1 reads SGHAT; CDR2 reads FQNNGV. The ends lost 6 bases at V and 6 bases at J; junction bases unmatched: 11. There are 16 residues in the CDR3.

This clonotype was counted many times. The chain links TRBV7-2 to TRBJ1-2; 7 nucleotides agree with TRBD1. The CDR3 contains 15 residues. Germline assignment: CDR1 SGHTA and CDR2 FQGNSA. V lost 3 bases and J lost 1; bases outside the gene matches: 5. The DNA for the CDR3 is TGTGCCAGCAGCTTGATGACAGGGAGTAACTATGGCTACACCTTC. It encodes CASSLMTGSNYGYTF.

This clonotype has only a few counts. The CDR3 region is CASSYLGQNTEAFF. DNA of the CDR3: TGTGCCAGCAGTTACTTGGGACAGAACACTGAAGCTTTCTTT. V gene TRBV6-5 combines with J gene TRBJ1-1; weak D call: TRBD1 (6 bases). Germline values: CDR1 MNHEY, CDR2 SVGAGI. Trimming stripped 1 base from V and 1 base from J, with 7 bases between. The CDR3 has 14 residues.

This clonotype appeared a few times. V gene TRBV6-5 combines with J gene TRBJ1-1, with TRBD1 matching 8 bases. Losses at the gene ends were 5 bases for V and 5 bases for J; bases not matched to a gene: 1. The germline V gene has CDR1 MNHEY and CDR2 SVGAGI. The CDR3 spans 12 residues. This chain's CDR3 is CASSNRGTEAFF. The CDR3 region has the DNA TGTGCCAGCAGTAACAGGGGGACTGAAGCTTTCTTT.

The rearrangement links TRBV3-1 to TRBJ1-2; D is ambiguous. The V and J ends lost 1 base and 7 bases respectively, with 10 bases between them. CDR1 and CDR2 from the germline V gene are LGHDT and YNNKEL (reference sequence). The CDR3 sequence is 13 residues long. The DNA of the CDR3 is TGTGCCAGCAGCCAAGGAGGGAGCGGTGGCTACACCTTC. The encoded protein is CASSQGGSGGYTF.

This clonotype was observed a few times. The chain carries TRBV19 and TRBJ2-7; D could derive from TRBD1 or TRBD2 (5 bases each). The CDR3 covers 14 residues. V lost 8 bases, J lost 0 bases, and 14 bases lay in between. CDR1 and CDR2 (germline): LNHDA, SQIVND (reference sequence). The CDR3 here is CASRDRHNSYEQYF. The DNA of the CDR3 is TGTGCCAGTCGGGACCGACACAACTCCTACGAGCAGTACTTC.

This clonotype was picked up many times. V and J are TRBV6-4 and TRBJ2-3; tentatively, D is TRBD1 (6 bases). This CDR3 is 14 amino acids long. V lost 4 bases, J lost 0 bases, and 8 bases lay in between. The germline V gene has CDR1 MRHNA and CDR2 SNTAGT. The CDR3 spells CASSVQGSTDTQYF. The CDR3, as DNA: TGTGCCAGCAGTGTTCAGGGGAGCACAGATACGCAGTATTTT.

The J gene is TRBJ2-7, the V gene TRBV7-9, with D possibly TRBD2 on 5 matching bases. Germline V gives CDR1 SEHNR, CDR2 FQNEAQ (reference sequence). The CDR3 runs 15 residues. Trimming pared 4 bases from V and 3 bases from J, leaving 16 bases between. This CDR3 is CASSSTGLIDYEQYF. The CDR3, as DNA: TGTGCCAGCAGCTCGACCGGACTGATCGACTACGAGCAGTACTTC.

This clonotype was observed a handful of times. The J gene is TRBJ2-5, the V gene TRBV5-1; D is perhaps TRBD1 (6 bases). The CDR3 contains 14 residues. Trimming stripped 0 bases from V and 3 bases from J, with 9 bases between. Germline CDR1 SGHRS, CDR2 YFSETQ. The CDR3 DNA reads as TGCGCCAGCAGCTTGGTTCCAGGGGAAGAGACCCAGTACTTC. This sequence encodes CASSLVPGEETQYF.

This clonotype was counted between two and nine times. The chain couples TRBV5-6 to TRBJ1-6, with TRBD1 identical over 9 bases. The CDR3 extends over 15 amino acids. Trimming cost V 5 bases and J 6 bases; bases outside gene matches: 6. Germline CDR1 reads SGHDT; CDR2 reads YYEEEE. The CDR3 nucleotides are TGTGCCAGCAGTCCAGGACAGGGGCTTAATTCACCCCTCCACTTT. This sequence encodes CASSPGQGLNSPLHF.

On this clonotype itself: A much larger clone differs from this one at a single base, so this may be a read error. V is TRBV7-2 and J is TRBJ2-1; D perhaps matches TRBD2 (6 bases). The germline V gene encodes CDR1 SGHTA and CDR2 FQGNSA. With 5 bases removed from V and 14 bases from J, the gap between germline ends came to 19 bases. The CDR3 sequence is 13 residues long. The CDR3 is CASSPERVVGEFF. CDR3 coding DNA: TGTGCCAGCAGCCCCGAGCGGGTAGTTGGAGAGTTCTTC.

This clonotype was counted only a few times. The chain is built from TRBV20-1 and TRBJ1-3; 7 bases are a match to TRBD1. This CDR3 is 16 amino acids long. After removal of 2 bases from V and 4 bases from J, the junction contained 11 bases not matched to a gene. CDR1 is DFQATT, CDR2 SNEGSKA, per germline (reference sequence). This CDR3 is CSARSAQGNLGNTIYF. The CDR3 DNA reads TGCAGTGCTAGATCCGCACAGGGGAATCTGGGAAACACCATATATTTT.

This clonotype was seen a few times. The CDR3 region has the DNA TGCGCCAGCAGCTTGGGAGGGACAGACGTACCTGAGCAGTTCTTC. It specifies CASSLGGTDVPEQFF. The J gene is TRBJ2-1, the V gene TRBV5-1; 7 bases match TRBD1. The J segment lost 9 bases and the V segment lost 0 bases, leaving 9 bases of the junction unmatched. The CDR3 extends over 15 amino acids. CDR1 SGHRS and CDR2 YFSETQ come from the germline V gene.

The gene calls are TRBV6-2 or TRBV6-3 and TRBJ1-1, with D tentatively TRBD1 (5 bases). The CDR3 runs to 11 residues. V was shortened by 7 bases and J by 5 bases, with 8 bases between the two germline ends. Germline V gene data show CDR1 as MNHEY and CDR2 as SVGEGT. CDR3 nucleotides: TGTGCCAGCACCCAGGGAACTGAAGCTTTCTTT. Protein sequence: CASTQGTEAFF.